The 3 T cell receptor beta chains given below trace back to one sample, sequenced in a study of blood T cell repertoires in COVID-19. TCRdb keeps only in-frame clones here, not all; method: immunoSEQ multiplex PCR. The table records 110,000 or so clones, about 75% of them present only once. The sequenced sample consisted of peripheral blood. The receptors come from a woman in her 70s with acute or convalescent COVID-19.

This CDR3 is CASSQVRTVSTDTQYF. The CDR3 DNA is TGTGCCAGCAGCCAAGTACGGACAGTTAGCACAGATACGCAGTATTTT. The chain combines TRBV3-1 (or the pseudogene TRBV3-2) with TRBJ2-3; TRBD1 is a possible D gene (6 bases). Germline assignment: CDR1 LGHDT and CDR2 YNNKEL (reference sequence). This CDR3 has 16 residues. The V end was cut by 1 base, the J end by 0 bases, with 11 bases between.

Here the CDR3 reads CASRDRGGEAVQYF. The CDR3 DNA reads TGTGCCTCCCGGGACAGGGGTGGAGAGGCGGTCCAGTACTTC. The V and J genes are TRBV30 and TRBJ2-5, with 10 bases lining up with TRBD1. Per the germline V gene, CDR1 is GTSNPN and CDR2 is SVGIG (reference sequence). The CDR3 is made up of 14 amino acids. V was pared by 7 bases and J by 10 bases, with 15 bases of the junction left unmatched. The whole variable domain, remainder taken from reference TRBV30 and TRBJ2-5, is SQTIHQWPATLVQPVGSPLSLECTVEGTSNPNLYWYRQAAGRGLQLLFYSVGIGQISSEVPQNLSASRPQDRQFILSSKKLLLSDSGFYLCASRDRGGEAVQYFGPGTRLLVL.

The chain recombines TRBV6-6 with TRBJ1-2; TRBD1 might be the D (6 bases). Trimming removed 5 bases at V and 2 bases at J, with 12 bases between. In germline, CDR1 is MNHNY, CDR2 SVGAGI (reference sequence). The CDR3 length is 14 residues. In DNA, the CDR3 is TGTGCCAGCAGTGAGCCGGGACAAAACTATGGCTACACCTTC. This codes for CASSEPGQNYGYTF.